Sequencing of this T cell receptor beta chain was carried out in a study of cytomegalovirus exposure and HLA in healthy donors (dated by TCRdb to 2017 to 2019). For the wider study: According to an earlier analysis of 450 to 650 of the donors, 150 million to 200 million T cells yielded 120 million or so unique TCR beta sequences and more than 250 Gb of sequence data. An early release covering approximately 600 HLA-typed donors comprised about 310 gigabases of sequencing data and about 90 million unique TCR sequences. Among the roughly 400 genotyped donors, under 90% belonged to the genetic ancestry cluster associated with self-reported Caucasian donors. The study aimed to test whether signatures of past pathogen exposure could be identified by cataloging public T cell receptors. Using immunosequencing, the study profiled T cell repertoires from about 620 subjects and related those repertoires to cytomegalovirus serostatus. A separate validation cohort of 100 to 150 different subjects was used in addition to the 666-subject first cohort. To predict cytomegalovirus infection status, the study combined high-throughput TCR immunosequencing, statistical association of individual TCRs with disease status, and machine learning. To study patterns of TCR occurrence, a later analysis re-analyzed previously published TCR beta repertoires from several hundred donors and added high-resolution HLA genotyping. The later analysis used no new phenotypic data to find candidate immune exposures, relying instead on TCR beta sequences and their occurrence across donors. In an earlier analysis of 587 of the donors, high-throughput TCR beta sequencing was used to judge whether each TCR beta V gene segment behaved as functional or pseudogenic. Donor age, sex, ethnicity and CMV serostatus were collected together with the repertoire data. In a later genetic analysis, genome-wide SNP genotypes for about 55% of the roughly 700 donors were used, and that subset was treated as a discovery cohort. Every discovery cohort repertoire had been produced on one sequencing platform. Both class I and class II loci were covered by HLA typing, at four-digit resolution. Typing coverage differed by locus: A, B, C, DRB1 and DQB1 were typed in roughly 629-630 donors, DQA1 in about 560, DPA1 in approximately 600, and DPB1 in 472. A handful of DR-DQ haplotypes were handled as single units for association and clustering because linkage in the cohort was strong. Among about 360 genotyped donors of the cohort, an average of approximately 230,000 unique TCR beta nucleotide sequences were sequenced per donor, approximately 20% of them non-productive. The investigation overall reported the following: The sequencing pipeline was judged likely to have produced a cluster of highly shared sequence variants as a technical artifact. Around 16 rarely observed V segments, including chromosome 9 orphons, were excluded from the earlier analysis of approximately 600 of the donors because counts were too low. A few of the identified cytomegalovirus-associated TCR beta chains were confirmed in vitro to be specific for cytomegalovirus antigens. It was suggested by the authors that the approach could potentially be generalized to other disease states and immunological phenotypes. Strong co-occurrence of HLA alleles, especially DR and DQ, made assigning TCR associations to individual alleles difficult. While some public TCRs were present in many individuals, most TCR sequences turned up only very rarely across donors. In both the original and validation cohorts, the classifier was reported to diagnose cytomegalovirus status with high specificity and sensitivity. According to a later genetic analysis, donors in an Asian-associated ancestry cluster had fewer N-insertions in productive TCRs than the roughly 660-donor mean. In a later analysis, about 17,000 TCR beta sequences were associated with specific HLA alleles at a false discovery rate of 0.05. In an earlier analysis of about 540 of the donors, most TCR beta V segments were observed in productive rearrangements about 90% or about 30% of the time, broadly matching IMGT annotations. In a later analysis, TCR association rates were found to vary across HLA loci, with the most associated TCRs seen for DRB1 alleles and the fewest for HLA-C alleles. This cohort had only TCR beta chains sequenced, and the lack of alpha or paired-chain data limited which features could be detected. CMV serostatus was the only immune exposure information available for the cohort. Presence/absence analyses assumed roughly uniform sequencing depth across donors, an assumption that may not hold. HLA typing was unavailable for some donors at each locus, so association tests used only the typed subset. The study gave a list of 150 to 200 TCR beta chains associated with cytomegalovirus. In a later analysis, HLA-associated TCR beta chains showed more clonal expansion and lower generation probabilities than non-associated chains that were equally common. Correlated functional status among segregating V segments might be attributable to linkage disequilibrium, but an unknown experimental factor could not be ruled out. A further reported finding was that TCR beta sequences accurately predicted the HLA-A and HLA-B alleles for most subjects in the first cohort. Because the 87-base-pair reads could not distinguish some IMGT-functional V segments, including TRBV6-2 and TRBV6-3, those segments were excluded. In a later genetic analysis, a missense DCLRE1C variant was associated with V-gene and J-gene trimming of TCR beta chains, and the association was replicated in an independent cohort. Most CMV-associated TCR beta chains appeared to be HLA-restricted in a later analysis, and the HLA associations seemed to be driven largely by CMV exposure. In a later analysis, several top co-occurrence clusters were reported to appear linked to parvovirus B19, influenza, CMV and Epstein-Barr virus.

The library was built by means of the immunoSEQ multiplex PCR assay. For the multiplex PCR, a mixture combining 60 forward primers for TCR Vbeta segments and 13 reverse primers for TCR Jbeta segments was used. Amplification of the CDR3 region of rearranged TCR beta genes was performed with a multiplex PCR assay on genomic DNA. The Illumina HiSeq System was used to sequence the amplified TCR beta libraries as 87-base-pair reads. The paper's processing steps were these. A later analysis counted 75 million to 100 million unique TCR beta chains across the 550 to 700 repertoires, and around 12 million of these chains were shared by at least two donors. Raw reads were error-corrected and collapsed into unique sequences by a nearest-neighbor algorithm in which closely related sequences were merged to remove PCR and sequencing errors. CDR3 sequences were aligned to IMGT reference sequences to assign V, D and J gene segments. For a sequence to be retained, a match of at least six nucleotides was required to both a V gene segment and a J gene segment. A rearrangement counted as productive if the CDR3 had no stop codons and remained in frame with V and J, and every other rearrangement counted as non-productive. Following IMGT convention, CDR3 was defined as the stretch from the second conserved V-encoded cysteine to the conserved J-encoded phenylalanine. The earlier analysis of about 610 of the donors excluded any sequence lacking an unambiguous match to a single V gene segment. In an earlier analysis of several hundred of the donors, V segments were called functional above 56.7% productive rearrangements and were called segregating when the between-donor standard deviation exceeded 5%. A statistical classification framework was built to diagnose cytomegalovirus status from the catalog of TCR beta chain sequences. In a later analysis, V and J genes were assigned by comparing TCR nucleotide sequences against IMGT/GENE-DB human TR gene sequences. Using the TCRdist pipeline, a later analysis assigned CDR3 sequences along with most-parsimonious VDJ recombination scenarios. In a later analysis, each TCR beta chain was defined by its CDR3 amino acid sequence together with its V-gene family, and reads lacking a unique V-gene family were excluded. In a later analysis, 450 to 600 highly shared, low-generation-probability nucleotide sequences were removed to address suspected cross-contamination and a sequencing artifact. In a later analysis, a clonal expansion index was calculated for each public chain from normalized within-repertoire ranks of inferred template counts. In a later analysis, generation probabilities were computed using a VDJ recombination model fitted to out-of-frame rearrangements, and the results were checked against IGoR. In a later analysis, hypergeometric tests were used to score TCR-TCR, TCR-HLA and TCR-CMV co-occurrence, with a repertoire-size bias correction applied to TCR pairs. False discovery rates were estimated in a later analysis by permuting HLA or CMV assignments 20 times. In a later analysis, co-occurring TCRs were grouped using DBSCAN, with TCRdist sequence similarity added in when clustering inside HLA-allele-positive subsets. Repertoires with fewer than 30,000 or more than 120,000 public chains were left out of co-occurrence clustering, as were four to six repertoires with anomalous nucleotide sharing. Sourced from immuneACCESS, this table was stored by TCRdb with only in-frame sequences that have V and J called. A share of the clones is absent; for the studies checked, an unresolved V gene accounts for under half, and the remainder has no known explanation. For V, J and clone size, that table is used; D and trimming come from the DNA. The sample table records 65,000 to 90,000 clones; roughly 78% of these occur just once. The top ten clones comprise roughly 2% of the sample.

Trimming takes 5 bases from V and 3 bases from J, and the germline ends sit 14 bases apart. There are 14 amino acids in the CDR3, from cysteine to phenylalanine inclusive. Only the CDR3 part of the read is kept: 42 bases, read in frame from the first base. CDR1 and CDR2 were assigned from the germline V gene (reference sequence) as MNHEY and SMNVEV. In total, 500 to 700 healthy bone marrow donors made up the cohort. At the time of sampling, every cohort member was nominally healthy, though immune exposures that went unrecorded were likely present. The donor tested CMV seronegative, placing the donor among the 352 seronegative members of the cohort. Every donor gave a peripheral blood sample, and the peripheral blood mononuclear cells from that sample were used for TCR beta sequencing. Genomic DNA was extracted from the blood cell samples with the Qiagen DNeasy Blood Extraction Kit. Note on this clone: No antigen is known for it. Per-base quality was not reported, and no clone a single base away is much larger than it.

This TCR was recovered from a man aged 18 to 35 in good health and CMV-seronegative. The chain is made from TRBV27 and TRBJ2-7; a tentative D match to TRBD1 spans 5 bases. The sample comprised PBMCs. The DNA reads as follows: TGTGCCAGCAGTACCCAGGGTTATAACTACGAGCAGTACTTC. Protein translation: CASSTQGYNYEQYF.